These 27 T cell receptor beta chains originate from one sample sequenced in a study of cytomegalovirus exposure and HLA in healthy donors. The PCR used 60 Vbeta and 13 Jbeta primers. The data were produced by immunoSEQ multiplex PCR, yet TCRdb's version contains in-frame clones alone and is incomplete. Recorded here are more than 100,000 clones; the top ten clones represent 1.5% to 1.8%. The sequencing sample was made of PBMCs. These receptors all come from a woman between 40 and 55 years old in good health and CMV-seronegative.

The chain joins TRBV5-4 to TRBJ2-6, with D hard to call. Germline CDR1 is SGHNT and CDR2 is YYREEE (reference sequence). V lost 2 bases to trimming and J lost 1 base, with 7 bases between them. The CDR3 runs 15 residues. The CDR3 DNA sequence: TGTGCCAGCAGCTTCGGAGCATCTGGGGCCAACGTCCTGACTTTC. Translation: CASSFGASGANVLTF. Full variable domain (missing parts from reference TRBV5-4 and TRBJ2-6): ETGVTQSPTHLIKTRGQQVTLRCSSQSGHNTVSWYQQALGQGPQFIFQYYREEENGRGNFPPRFSGLQFPNYSSELNVNALELDDSALYLCASSFGASGANVLTFGAGSRLTVL.

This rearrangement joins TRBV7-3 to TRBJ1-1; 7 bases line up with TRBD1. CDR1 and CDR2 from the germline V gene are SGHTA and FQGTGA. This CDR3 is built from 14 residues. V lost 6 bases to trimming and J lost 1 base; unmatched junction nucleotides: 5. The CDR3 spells CASRPTGANTEAFF. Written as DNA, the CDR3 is TGTGCCAGCAGACCTACAGGGGCGAACACTGAAGCTTTCTTT.

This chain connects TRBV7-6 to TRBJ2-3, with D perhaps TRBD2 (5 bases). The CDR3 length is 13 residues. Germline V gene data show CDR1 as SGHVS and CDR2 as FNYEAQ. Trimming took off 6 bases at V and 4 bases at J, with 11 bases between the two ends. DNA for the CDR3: TGTGCCAGCAGTTTTAGCGACGCAGATACGCAGTATTTT. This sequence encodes CASSFSDADTQYF.

Here the CDR3 DNA reads TGTGCCAGCAGTAACAAAGGACAGGGGGGCTATGGCTACACCTTC. Protein product: CASSNKGQGGYGYTF. The chain combines TRBV28 with TRBJ1-2; 10 bases align to TRBD1. The germline CDR1 and CDR2 sequences are MDHEN and SYDVKM. The CDR3 runs 15 residues. J gave up 4 bases and V 5 bases, and 7 bases lay outside the gene matches.

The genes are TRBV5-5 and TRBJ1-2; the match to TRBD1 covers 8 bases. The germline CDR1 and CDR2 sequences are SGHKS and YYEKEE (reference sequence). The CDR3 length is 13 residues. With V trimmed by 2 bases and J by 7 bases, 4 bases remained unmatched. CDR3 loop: CASSFKQGGGYTF. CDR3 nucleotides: TGTGCCAGCAGCTTCAAACAGGGGGGTGGCTACACCTTC.

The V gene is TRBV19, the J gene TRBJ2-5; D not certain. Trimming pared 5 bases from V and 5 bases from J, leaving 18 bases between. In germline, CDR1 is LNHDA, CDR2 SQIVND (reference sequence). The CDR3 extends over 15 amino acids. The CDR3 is CASSSRVGIGETQYF. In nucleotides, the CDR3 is TGTGCCAGTAGTTCCCGGGTCGGTATCGGGGAGACCCAGTACTTC.

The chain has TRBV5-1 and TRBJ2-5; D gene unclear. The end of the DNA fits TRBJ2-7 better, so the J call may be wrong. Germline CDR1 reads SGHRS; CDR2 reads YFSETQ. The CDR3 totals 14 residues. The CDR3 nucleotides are TGCGCCAGCAGCTTGGGGCAGGCCGACTACGAGCAGTACTTC. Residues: CASSLGQADYEQYF.

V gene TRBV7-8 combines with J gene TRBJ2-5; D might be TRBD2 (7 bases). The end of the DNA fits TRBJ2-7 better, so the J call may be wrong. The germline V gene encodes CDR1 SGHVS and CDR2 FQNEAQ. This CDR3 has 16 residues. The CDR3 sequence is CASSLDFVQGGTEQYF. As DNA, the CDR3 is TGTGCCAGCAGCTTAGATTTCGTACAGGGAGGGACCGAGCAGTACTTC.

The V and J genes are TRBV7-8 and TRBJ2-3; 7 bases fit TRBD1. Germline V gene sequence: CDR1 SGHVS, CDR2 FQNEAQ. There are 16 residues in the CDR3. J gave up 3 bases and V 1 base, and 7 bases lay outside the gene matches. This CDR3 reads CASSLGRGQRTDTQYF. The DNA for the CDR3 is TGTGCCAGCAGCTTAGGAAGGGGACAGCGGACAGATACGCAGTATTTT.

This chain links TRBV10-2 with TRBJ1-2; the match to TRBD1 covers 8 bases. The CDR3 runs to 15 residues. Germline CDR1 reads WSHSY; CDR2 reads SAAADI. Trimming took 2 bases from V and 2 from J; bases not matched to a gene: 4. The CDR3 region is CASSEERTGNYGYTF. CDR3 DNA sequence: TGCGCCAGCAGTGAGGAAAGGACAGGGAACTATGGCTACACCTTC.

The CDR3: CASSPRQVSAGEQYV. CDR3 nucleotides: TGCGCCAGCAGTCCCAGACAGGTCTCAGCTGGGGAGCAGTACGTC. The chain couples TRBV10-2 to TRBJ2-7; a possible D gene is TRBD1 (6 bases). The CDR3 is 15 residues long. V gave up 5 bases and J gave up 7 bases, with 21 bases separating them. CDR1 WSHSY and CDR2 SAAADI come from the germline V gene.

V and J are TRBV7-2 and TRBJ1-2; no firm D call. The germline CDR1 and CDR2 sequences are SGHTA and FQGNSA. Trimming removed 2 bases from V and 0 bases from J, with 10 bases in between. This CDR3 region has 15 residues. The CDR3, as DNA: TGTGCCAGCAGCTTATTCAGGACTTCTAACTATGGCTACACCTTC. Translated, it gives CASSLFRTSNYGYTF.

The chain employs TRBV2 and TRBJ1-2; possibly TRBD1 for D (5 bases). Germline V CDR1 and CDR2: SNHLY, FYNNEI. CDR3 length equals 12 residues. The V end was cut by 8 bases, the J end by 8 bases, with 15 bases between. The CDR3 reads CASSDGAGGYTF. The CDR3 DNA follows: TGTGCCAGCTCGGACGGGGCGGGAGGCTACACCTTC. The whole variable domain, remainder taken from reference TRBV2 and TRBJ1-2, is EPEVTQTPSHQVTQMGQEVILRCVPISNHLYFYWYRQILGQKVEFLVSFYNNEISEKSEIFDDQFSVERPDGSNFTLKIRSTKLEDSAMYFCASSDGAGGYTFGSGTRLTVV.

CDR3 sequence reads: CASNDFLSGANVLTF. The CDR3 nucleotides read TGTGCCAGCAATGACTTCCTCTCTGGGGCCAACGTCCTGACTTTC. V usage is TRBV28 and J usage is TRBJ2-6; D unclear. Germline values: CDR1 MDHEN, CDR2 SYDVKM. The V gene lost 7 bases and the J gene lost 0 bases, with 10 bases spanning the gap. The CDR3 sequence is 15 residues long. The entire variable domain, with the rest obtained from reference TRBV28 and TRBJ2-6, is as follows: DVKVTQSSRYLVKRTGEKVFLECVQDMDHENMFWYRQDPGLGLRLIYFSYDVKMKEKGDIPEGYSVSREKKERFSLILESASTNQTSMYLCASNDFLSGANVLTFGAGSRLTVL.

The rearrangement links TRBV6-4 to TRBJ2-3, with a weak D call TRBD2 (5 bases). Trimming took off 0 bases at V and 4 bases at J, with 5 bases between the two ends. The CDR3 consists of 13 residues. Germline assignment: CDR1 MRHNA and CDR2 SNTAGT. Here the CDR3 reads CASSDSRADTQYF. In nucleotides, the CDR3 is TGTGCCAGCAGTGACTCGAGGGCAGATACGCAGTATTTT.

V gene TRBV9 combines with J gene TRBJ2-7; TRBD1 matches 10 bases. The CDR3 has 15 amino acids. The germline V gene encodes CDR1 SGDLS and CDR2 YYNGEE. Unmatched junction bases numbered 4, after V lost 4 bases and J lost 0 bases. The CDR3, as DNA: TGTGCCAGCAGCACCGGACAGGGGGTCTCCTACGAGCAGTACTTC. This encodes CASSTGQGVSYEQYF. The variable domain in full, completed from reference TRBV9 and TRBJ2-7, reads DSGVTQTPKHLITATGQRVTLRCSPRSGDLSVYWYQQSLDQGLQFLIQYYNGEERAKGNILERFSAQQFPDLHSELNLSSLELGDSALYFCASSTGQGVSYEQYFGPGTRLTVT.

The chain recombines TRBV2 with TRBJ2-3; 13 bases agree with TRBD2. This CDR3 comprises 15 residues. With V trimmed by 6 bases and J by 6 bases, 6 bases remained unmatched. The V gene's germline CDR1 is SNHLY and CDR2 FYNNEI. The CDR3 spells CASSALAGGRDTQYF. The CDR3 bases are TGTGCCAGCAGCGCACTAGCGGGGGGGCGGGATACGCAGTATTTT.

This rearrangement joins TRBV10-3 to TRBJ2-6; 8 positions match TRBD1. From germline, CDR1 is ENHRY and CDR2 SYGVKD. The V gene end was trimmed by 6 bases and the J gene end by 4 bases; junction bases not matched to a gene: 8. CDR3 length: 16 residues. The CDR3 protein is CAISPGGASGANVLTF. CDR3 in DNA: TGTGCCATCAGCCCAGGGGGCGCTTCCGGGGCCAACGTCCTGACTTTC.

For the CDR3, the DNA is TGTGCCAGCAGAACGCGGGGGGGGGAGCAGTACGTC. It encodes CASRTRGGEQYV. The V call is TRBV6-5, the J call TRBJ2-7, with 9 bases that match TRBD2. Germline V gene sequence: CDR1 MNHEY, CDR2 SVGAGI. The trim removed 6 bases at V and 7 bases at J, leaving 4 bases unmatched. CDR3 length equals 12 residues.

The CDR3 region has the DNA TGTGCCAGCAGTTTATCTGGCCGGGAAGAGACCCAGTACTTC. Protein product: CASSLSGREETQYF. The chain combines TRBV27 with TRBJ2-5; D is uncertain. This CDR3 region has 14 residues. Germline V gene lookup returns CDR1 MNHEY and CDR2 SMNVEV (reference sequence). Deletions cut 0 bases from V and 3 bases from J, with 8 bases between.

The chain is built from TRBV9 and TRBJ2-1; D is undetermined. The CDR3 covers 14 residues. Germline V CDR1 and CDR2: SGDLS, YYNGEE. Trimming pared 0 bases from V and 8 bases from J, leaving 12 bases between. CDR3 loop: CASSVELHRDEQFF. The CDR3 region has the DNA TGTGCCAGCAGCGTAGAGCTCCATCGCGATGAGCAGTTCTTC.

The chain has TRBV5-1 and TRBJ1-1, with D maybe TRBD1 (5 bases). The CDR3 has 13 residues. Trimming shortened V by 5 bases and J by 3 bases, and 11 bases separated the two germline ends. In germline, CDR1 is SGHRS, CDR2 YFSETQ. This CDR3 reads CASSEIGDTEAFF. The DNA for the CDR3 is TGCGCCAGCAGTGAAATAGGGGACACTGAAGCTTTCTTT.

This CDR3 is CASSLSGGGGKETQYF. The CDR3 coding sequence is TGTGCCAGCAGCTTAAGCGGCGGGGGGGGGAAAGAGACCCAGTACTTC. This sequence joins TRBV7-9 and TRBJ2-5, with 9 bases aligning to TRBD2. Germline V gives CDR1 SEHNR, CDR2 FQNEAQ (reference sequence). The V segment lost 2 bases and the J segment 3 bases; nucleotides outside the gene matches: 7. This CDR3 has 16 amino acids.

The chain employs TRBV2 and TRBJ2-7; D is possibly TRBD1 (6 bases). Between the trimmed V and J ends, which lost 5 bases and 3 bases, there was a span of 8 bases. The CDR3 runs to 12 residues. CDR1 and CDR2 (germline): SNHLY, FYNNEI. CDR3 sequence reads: CASSRDNYEQYV. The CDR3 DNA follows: TGTGCCAGCAGTAGGGACAACTACGAGCAGTACGTC.

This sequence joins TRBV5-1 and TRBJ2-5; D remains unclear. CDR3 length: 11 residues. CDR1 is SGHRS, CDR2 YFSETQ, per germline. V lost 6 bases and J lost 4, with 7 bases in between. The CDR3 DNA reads TGCGCCAGCACCTACAGAGAGACCCAGTACTTC. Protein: CASTYRETQYF.

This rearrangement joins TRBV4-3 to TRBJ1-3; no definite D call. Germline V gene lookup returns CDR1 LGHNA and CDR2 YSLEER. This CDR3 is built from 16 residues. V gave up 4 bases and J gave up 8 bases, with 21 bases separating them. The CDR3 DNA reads TGCGCCAGCAGCCTAACTCCAGGTTCCTCCCAAGACACCATATATTTT. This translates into CASSLTPGSSQDTIYF.

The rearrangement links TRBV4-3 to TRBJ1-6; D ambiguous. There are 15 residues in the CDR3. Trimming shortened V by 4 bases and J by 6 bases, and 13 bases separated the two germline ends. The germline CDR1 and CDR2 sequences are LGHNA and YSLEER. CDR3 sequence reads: CASSRYLEGNSPLHF. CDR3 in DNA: TGCGCCAGCAGCCGGTACTTAGAGGGTAATTCACCCCTCCACTTT.